This TCR beta chain comes out of a study of T cell changes during pregnancy in multiple sclerosis. Germline CDR1 is SQVTM and CDR2 is ANQGSEA. The junction had 10 bases not matched to a gene; V was cut back by 6 bases and J by 4 bases. The length of the CDR3 is 14 residues. Assay: immunoSEQ multiplex PCR; the TCRdb copy retains only in-frame clones and omits some. In the table there are some 64,000 clones, roughly 90% of which are singletons. The sample consisted of peripheral blood, taken in the first trimester of pregnancy. The rearrangement uses TRBV29-1 and TRBJ2-3; 7 bases align to TRBD1. The TCR comes from a female donor with multiple sclerosis, enrolled in a pregnancy study. CDR3 in amino acids: CSVADRVPPDTQYF. The CDR3 DNA is TGCAGCGTCGCAGACAGGGTCCCCCCAGATACGCAGTATTTT.